This T cell receptor (beta chain) was identified in a study of siplizumab effects on memory and regulatory T cells. Study-wide points: Few alloreactive clones mapped to unstimulated subsets. Naive T cells appeared more diverse than memory cells and seemed to be major alloresponse contributors.

V lost 0 bases, J lost 8 bases, and 17 bases lay in between. Germline V gene sequence: CDR1 SGDLS, CDR2 YYNGEE. The CDR3 is made up of 16 amino acids. This clone was seen a single time. Its target is unknown. The study assayed around 9 x 10^4 TCR templates per sample. Data came from immunoSEQ multiplex PCR; TCRdb stores just in-frame clones and leaves some out. Seen here are some 110,000 clones, approximately 94% observed once, and the top ten hold approximately 0.32%. The sequence was collected from a human donor in good health. Sequencing used CD4+ T cells sorted from blood. The chain couples TRBV9 to TRBJ1-4; the D gene is possibly TRBD1 (5 bases). In DNA, the CDR3 is TGTGCCAGCAGCGTAGGGGAGGGGAGGATTCGGGAAAAACTGTTTTTT. Encoded protein: CASSVGEGRIREKLFF.